Listed below are T cell receptor beta chains from one sample, sequenced in a study of cytomegalovirus exposure and HLA in healthy donors. Using immunoSEQ multiplex PCR, the repertoire was profiled, and TCRdb retains in-frame clones only, with some absent. The sample table includes around 35,000 clones. Specimen: PBMCs. The receptors derive from a woman in her thirties or forties in good health and CMV-seropositive. Both conserved end residues are part of each CDR3. D genes are given only for firm matches.

J gene: TRBJ2-3; D gene: TRBD1; V gene: TRBV29-1; CDR3 DNA: TGCAGCGTTAGACAGGGCCCAGATACGCAGTATTTT; CDR3 protein: CSVRQGPDTQYF
J gene: TRBJ2-5; D gene: TRBD2; V gene: TRBV5-1; CDR3 DNA: TGCGCCAGCAGCCGGCGGGGGGAGAGGGAGACCCAGTACTTC; CDR3 protein: CASSRRGERETQYF
J gene: TRBJ1-5; D gene: .; V gene: TRBV29-1; CDR3 DNA: TGCAGCGTTGAGGAGGGTAGCAATCAGCCCCAGCATTTT; CDR3 protein: CSVEEGSNQPQHF
J gene: TRBJ2-7; D gene: .; V gene: TRBV7-2; CDR3 DNA: TGTGCCAGCAGCTCCTCCGGGACATACAACTACGAGCAGTACTTC; CDR3 protein: CASSSSGTYNYEQYF
J gene: TRBJ2-5; D gene: TRBD2; V gene: TRBV11-3; CDR3 DNA: TGTGCCAGCAGCGCCGGGACTAGCGGGAGCCAGTACTTC; CDR3 protein: CASSAGTSGSQYF
J gene: TRBJ2-1; D gene: TRBD2; V gene: TRBV9; CDR3 DNA: TGTGCCAGCAGCCCCCGGGGGGGGCTCAACAATGAGCAGTTCTTC; CDR3 protein: CASSPRGGLNNEQFF
J gene: TRBJ2-2; D gene: TRBD1; V gene: TRBV5-1; CDR3 DNA: TGCGCCAGCAGGGCGACAGGGTACACCGGGGAGCTGTTTTTT; CDR3 protein: CASRATGYTGELFF
J gene: TRBJ2-3; D gene: TRBD1; V gene: TRBV15; CDR3 DNA: TGTGCCACCAGCCCGCTCCGGACAGGGGGACCAGATACGCAGTATTTT; CDR3 protein: CATSPLRTGGPDTQYF
J gene: TRBJ2-1; D gene: .; V gene: TRBV6-5; CDR3 DNA: TGTGCCAGCAGTTATCTCGGTAGCGACAATGAGCAGTTCTTC; CDR3 protein: CASSYLGSDNEQFF
J gene: TRBJ2-7; D gene: TRBD2; V gene: TRBV5-1; CDR3 DNA: TGCGCCAGCAGCTCAGGGACTAGCGGGGCGAGCTCCTACGAGCAGTACTTC; CDR3 protein: CASSSGTSGASSYEQYF
J gene: TRBJ2-7; D gene: TRBD2; V gene: TRBV2; CDR3 DNA: TGTGCCAGCCCTATAGACCCACTAGCGGGGACAAACTACGAGCAGTACTTC; CDR3 protein: CASPIDPLAGTNYEQYF
J gene: TRBJ1-2; D gene: .; V gene: TRBV5-4; CDR3 DNA: TGTGCCAGCAGCTTGGAACAGGGTGGCTACACCTTC; CDR3 protein: CASSLEQGGYTF
J gene: TRBJ2-7; D gene: .; V gene: TRBV4-3; CDR3 DNA: TGCGCCAGCAGCCTAGGGGTAGCGGCCCCCTACGAGCAGTACTTC; CDR3 protein: CASSLGVAAPYEQYF
J gene: TRBJ2-3; D gene: TRBD1; V gene: TRBV28; CDR3 DNA: TGTGCCAGCAGGCCAATCCGACAGGGGGCTAGAGATACGCAGTATTTT; CDR3 protein: CASRPIRQGARDTQYF